This TCR beta chain was obtained from a study of blood T cell repertoires in COVID-19. In the study overall: From the United States, Italy and Spain came samples of acute and convalescent COVID-19.

In the case of this clone: The same CDR3 arises from other DNA sequences in this sample as well.

Germline loops: CDR1 WNHNN, CDR2 SYGVQD (reference sequence). This CDR3 spans 15 amino acids. V dropped 2 bases and J dropped 4; count of bases not matched to a gene: 0. In the original workflow: The assay estimated nucleated cells by amplifying reference gene primers. Method: immunoSEQ multiplex PCR; TCRdb's copy keeps in-frame clones and lacks some. The V and J calls and clone size are taken from that table; D and trimming were inferred from the DNA. Of about 81,000 clones in the sample, 85% were seen once. This TCR was sampled from a woman between 65 and 79 years old with acute or convalescent COVID-19. The sample comprised peripheral blood. V usage is TRBV10-1 and J usage is TRBJ2-2, with 11 bases lining up with TRBD1. For the CDR3, the DNA is TGCGCCAGCAGTGAGGGGACAGGGGGCACCGGGGAGCTGTTTTTT. Translating it yields CASSEGTGGTGELFF.